The T cell receptor beta chain under discussion was sequenced for a study of T cell repertoires in cytomegalovirus infection. Whole-study context: It was the public TCR beta signatures that indicated both CMV infection and matching HLA type.

Whole-study results and caveats: Individuals carrying CMV plus the relevant HLA were identified by cumulative frequency of public TCR beta families. Dominating the ex vivo response were TCR beta clonotypes that were CMV-specific and HLA-C-restricted.

CDR3 size: 19 residues. From germline, CDR1 is MDHEN and CDR2 SYDVKM. Trimming shortened V by 4 bases and J by 2 bases, and 24 bases separated the two germline ends. TCRdb reprocessed the reads with MiXCR, giving one entry per CDR3 protein. Counted here are hundreds of thousands of distinct CDR3 sequences, about 29% occurring once; the ten biggest clones make up 15% to 25%. This clonotype was detected a few times. Its cognate antigen is unknown. The starting material was cultured PBMCs, obtained from culture after CMV antigen stimulation. The sequence derives from a human donor in good health (CMV status not recorded). Some clones in this sample may be carry-over from other donors' samples. V and J are TRBV28 and TRBJ1-5; D not certain. The CDR3 DNA reads as TGTGCCAGCAGTTCTGGCGGGTTCAGAGGGAGTCGAGGCAATCAGCCCCAGCATTTT. Its protein is CASSSGGFRGSRGNQPQHF.